The 8 T cell receptor beta chains listed next were all sequenced from one sample in a study of T cells in Graves' hyperthyroidism and ophthalmopathy. RNA transcripts provided the source from which TCR beta CDR3 regions were amplified. When the TCR CDR3 underwent first-round RT-PCR, the HTBI primer set was used. TCRdb re-analysed the multiplex PCR reads in MiXCR, keeping a single row per CDR3 protein. Here the sample spans approximately 600,000 distinct CDR3 sequences, approximately 15% being singletons. The specimen sequenced was blood. Every receptor here comes from a woman between 18 and 30 years old with Graves' ophthalmopathy.

The rearrangement joins TRBV7-9 to TRBJ1-1, with D perhaps TRBD1 (6 bases). The V gene's germline CDR1 is SEHNR and CDR2 FQNEAQ (reference sequence). The germline V and J ends were trimmed by 0 bases and 6 bases, with 14 bases remaining between them. This CDR3 comprises 15 residues. CDR3 sequence: CASSLAQGLGPEAFF. The CDR3, as DNA: TGTGCCAGCAGCTTAGCACAGGGACTTGGGCCTGAAGCTTTCTTT.

This clonotype was seen many times. This rearrangement joins TRBV5-5 to TRBJ2-7; weak D call: TRBD2 (5 bases). Per the germline V gene, CDR1 is SGHKS and CDR2 is YYEKEE (reference sequence). With 1 base removed from V and 0 bases from J, the gap between germline ends came to 8 bases. The CDR3 covers 14 residues. The CDR3 DNA is TGTGCCAGCAGCTTGAGAGAGGGCTCCTACGAGCAGTACTTC. Amino acids: CASSLREGSYEQYF. Supplemented by reference TRBV5-5 and TRBJ2-7, the full variable domain reads DAGVTQSPTHLIKTRGQQVTLRCSPISGHKSVSWYQQVLGQGPQFIFQYYEKEERGRGNFPDRFSARQFPNYSSELNVNALLLGDSALYLCASSLREGSYEQYFGPGTRLTVT.

This clonotype turned up a few times. The chain recombines TRBV7-9 with TRBJ2-1, with TRBD2 matching 8 bases. The CDR3 spans 15 residues. V gave up 8 bases and J gave up 9 bases; unmatched junction bases: 15. CDR1 is SEHNR, CDR2 FQNEAQ, per germline (reference sequence). The CDR3 bases are TGTGCCAGCTGGGGGGTCGGGGGGGCTGGGGGTGAGCAGTTCTTC. Translation gives CASWGVGGAGGEQFF. The whole variable domain, filled in from reference TRBV7-9 and TRBJ2-1, reads DTGVSQNPRHKITKRGQNVTFRCDPISEHNRLYWYRQTLGQGPEFLTYFQNEAQLEKSRLLSDRFSAERPKGSFSTLEIQRTEQGDSAMYLCASWGVGGAGGEQFFGPGTRLTVL.

The chain joins TRBV11-3 to TRBJ2-2; 13 bases map to TRBD2. The J segment lost 0 bases and the V segment lost 3 bases, leaving 4 bases of the junction unmatched. Germline-derived CDR1 and CDR2 are SGHNT and YENEEA. The CDR3 length is 18 residues. The CDR3 here is CASSFPTSGGTNTGELFF. Written as DNA, the CDR3 is TGTGCCAGCAGCTTCCCGACTAGCGGGGGGACGAACACCGGGGAGCTGTTTTTT.

In its sample, this clonotype was seen many times. V is TRBV6-1 and J is TRBJ2-3; TRBD2 matches 12 bases. This CDR3 has 15 residues. Germline V gene data show CDR1 as MNHNS and CDR2 as SASEGT. Germline trimming cut 5 bases from V and 5 bases from J; bases unmatched to any gene: 5. CDR3 region: CASSKTSGSKDTQYF. CDR3 nucleotides: TGTGCCAGCAGTAAGACTAGCGGGAGTAAAGATACGCAGTATTTT.

This clonotype was counted ten times or more. The chain couples TRBV28 to TRBJ1-3; no clear D gene. The V end lost 5 bases, the J end lost 4 bases, and 21 bases lay between the germline ends. This CDR3 has 17 residues. Germline V CDR1 and CDR2: MDHEN, SYDVKM. DNA for the CDR3: TGTGCCAGCAGTGCTACGCGGGGTGTTGGCCTCGGAAACACCATATATTTT. Its translation: CASSATRGVGLGNTIYF.

The chain combines TRBV2 with TRBJ1-1; perhaps TRBD1 as D (5 bases). The germline gives CDR1 SNHLY, CDR2 FYNNEI. The CDR3 loop spans 13 amino acids. With 10 bases removed from V and 1 base from J, the gap between germline ends came to 13 bases. CDR3 bases: TGTGCCACAGGGCCCGGTTGGAACACTGAAGCTTTCTTT. Its translation is CATGPGWNTEAFF.

This clonotype was seen a few times. The chain links TRBV14 to TRBJ1-1, with D uncertain. In germline, CDR1 is SGHDN, CDR2 FVKESK. The CDR3 is 15 amino acids. Trimming removed 0 bases from V and 4 bases from J, with 12 bases in between. The DNA for the CDR3 is TGTGCCAGCAGCCAAGATTCAATCTGGACCACTGAAGCTTTCTTT. Protein product: CASSQDSIWTTEAFF.